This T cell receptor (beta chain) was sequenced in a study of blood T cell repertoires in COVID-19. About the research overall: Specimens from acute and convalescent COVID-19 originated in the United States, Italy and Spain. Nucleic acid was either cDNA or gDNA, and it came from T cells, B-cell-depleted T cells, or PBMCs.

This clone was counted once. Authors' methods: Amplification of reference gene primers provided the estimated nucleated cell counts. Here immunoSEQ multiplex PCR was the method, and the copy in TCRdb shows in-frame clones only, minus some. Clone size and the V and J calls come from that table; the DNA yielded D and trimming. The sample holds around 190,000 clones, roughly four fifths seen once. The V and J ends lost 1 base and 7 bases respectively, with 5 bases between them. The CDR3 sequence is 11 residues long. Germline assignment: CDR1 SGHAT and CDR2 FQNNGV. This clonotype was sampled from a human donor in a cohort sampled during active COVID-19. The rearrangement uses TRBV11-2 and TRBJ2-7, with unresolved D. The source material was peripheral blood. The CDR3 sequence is CASSLGPEQYF. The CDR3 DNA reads TGTGCCAGCAGCTTAGGGCCGGAGCAGTACTTC.